What follows describes a single T cell receptor beta chain. The data stem from a study of identical twins. One entry per CDR3 protein results from TCRdb running MiXCR on the 5' RACE reads. The table shows a few hundred thousand distinct CDR3 sequences, with roughly 8.6% occurring only once. This same sample was also part of a study on yellow fever vaccine responses in identical twins.

The specimen was memory (CD45RO+) T cells sorted from blood. The receptor's source is a woman aged 18-29 years in good health.

The CDR3 sequence: CASSLTGAADTQYF. The DNA of the CDR3 is TGCGCCAGCAGCTTAACAGGGGCCGCAGATACGCAGTATTTT. The chain has TRBV5-1 and TRBJ2-3, with TRBD1 matching 7 bases. After removal of 2 bases from V and 4 bases from J, the junction contained 4 bases not matched to a gene. In germline, CDR1 is SGHRS, CDR2 YFSETQ. There are 14 residues in the CDR3.